The 29 T cell receptor beta chains reported below all come from one sample, sequenced in a study of control samples from healthy donors and cancer patients. Some clones are missing from TCRdb's copy, which holds only in-frame ones; the method was immunoSEQ multiplex PCR. The top ten clones hold roughly 2.6% of a sample with some 130,000 clones, approximately 92% of them seen once. The sample comprised blood. These receptors were obtained from a man aged 35 to 55 in good health.

V and J are TRBV5-6 and TRBJ2-1; D might be TRBD1 (5 bases). With 1 base removed from V and 0 bases from J, the gap between germline ends came to 11 bases. The V gene's germline CDR1 is SGHDT and CDR2 YYEEEE. The CDR3 extends over 16 amino acids. The CDR3, as DNA: TGTGCCAGCAGCTTGAATAGGGGTATCTCCTACAATGAGCAGTTCTTC. Residues: CASSLNRGISYNEQFF.

The chain has TRBV7-3 and TRBJ2-1; 12 bases are shared with TRBD1. Germline V gene lookup returns CDR1 SGHTA and CDR2 FQGTGA. This CDR3 is 18 amino acids long. J lost 0 bases, V lost 5 bases, and 8 bases had no gene match. CDR3 in DNA: TGTGCCAGCAGCCCGGGACAGGGGGCTCCCGTCTCCTACAATGAGCAGTTCTTC. Its translation: CASSPGQGAPVSYNEQFF.

This chain uses TRBV28 with TRBJ1-1; D might be TRBD1 (5 bases). The CDR3 covers 11 residues. The V gene lost 9 bases and the J gene lost 7 bases, with 12 bases spanning the gap. The germline V gene encodes CDR1 MDHEN and CDR2 SYDVKM. CDR3 in amino acids: CASGALSEAFF. CDR3 DNA: TGTGCCAGTGGGGCGCTCAGTGAAGCTTTCTTT.

The V and J genes are TRBV6-2 or TRBV6-3 and TRBJ1-2; 7 positions match TRBD1. Germline CDR1 reads MNHEY; CDR2 reads SVGEGT. The V and J ends lost 2 bases and 6 bases, in that order; junction bases with no gene match: 9. There are 15 residues in the CDR3. The CDR3 coding sequence is TGTGCCAGCAGTTACGCCGAGGGGGCTTCCGATGGCTACACCTTC. Protein: CASSYAEGASDGYTF.

The rearrangement links TRBV28 to TRBJ2-7; D gene uncertain. Germline V gene sequence: CDR1 MDHEN, CDR2 SYDVKM. The CDR3 length is 14 residues. V was trimmed by 6 bases and J by 0 bases, leaving 12 bases between them. The CDR3 reads CASSLGRISYEQYF. The CDR3, as DNA: TGTGCCAGCAGCCTTGGACGGATCTCCTACGAGCAGTACTTC.

This clone was recorded once. V usage is TRBV7-8 and J usage is TRBJ2-3, with 12 bases matching TRBD2. Germline V gene lookup returns CDR1 SGHVS and CDR2 FQNEAQ. The CDR3 covers 14 residues. V lost 10 bases to trimming and J lost 5 bases; unmatched junction nucleotides: 7. The CDR3 sequence is CATTSGGFQDTQYF. CDR3 coding DNA: TGTGCCACCACTAGCGGGGGGTTCCAAGATACGCAGTATTTT.

The chain uses TRBV27 and TRBJ1-1; D may be TRBD1 (6 bases). The germline V gene has CDR1 MNHEY and CDR2 SMNVEV (reference sequence). The CDR3 extends over 13 amino acids. V was trimmed by 1 base and J by 8 bases, leaving 11 bases between them. The CDR3 bases are TGTGCCAGCAGTTTATTGGAGGGGGGCGAAGCTTTCTTT. Its protein is CASSLLEGGEAFF.

The chain carries TRBV13 and TRBJ2-1; D not resolved. Trimming removed 3 bases at V and 9 bases at J, with 12 bases between. The CDR3 loop spans 13 amino acids. CDR1 is PRHDT, CDR2 FYEKMQ, per germline (reference sequence). CDR3 in DNA: TGTGCCAGCAGCTTTAGGTTTGTACCTGAGCAGTTCTTC. Protein sequence: CASSFRFVPEQFF. Complete variable domain (other parts from reference TRBV13 and TRBJ2-1): AAGVIQSPRHLIKEKRETATLKCYPIPRHDTVYWYQQGPGQDPQFLISFYEKMQSDKGSIPDRFSAQQFSDYHSELNMSSLELGDSALYFCASSFRFVPEQFFGPGTRLTVL.

This clone was seen only a few times. The genes are TRBV10-3 and TRBJ2-3; 7 nucleotides line up with TRBD2. The CDR3 totals 17 residues. CDR1 ENHRY and CDR2 SYGVKD come from the germline V gene. V was clipped by 4 bases and J by 1 base; unmatched bases: 11. The DNA of the CDR3 is TGTGCCATCAGTGTATACGGTGCGGGGGATGGCACAGATACGCAGTATTTT. Translated: CAISVYGAGDGTDTQYF.

The rearrangement links TRBV23-1 to TRBJ2-3, with 11 bases lining up with TRBD1. TRBV23-1 is given ORF status, its function remaining uncertain. There are 15 residues in the CDR3. Trimming cost V 2 bases and J 4 bases; bases outside gene matches: 2. CDR3 protein: CASSQRTGGADTQYF. CDR3 nucleotide sequence: TGCGCCAGCAGTCAACGGACAGGGGGCGCAGATACGCAGTATTTT.

The sample holds a few counts of this clone. The conserved final phenylalanine or tryptophan is absent from the CDR3, which likely points to a read error. It is unclear where the CDR3 begins or ends on the DNA, so no DNA is shown, and the CDR3 is as TCRdb lists it. The chain recombines TRBV2 with TRBJ1-6; TRBD1, as called in the table, went unchecked against the DNA. CDR1 SNHLY and CDR2 FYNNEI come from the germline V gene. Ends included, the CDR3 has 9 residues. CDR3 residues: CANRQGEAI.

The chain uses TRBV3-1 (or the pseudogene TRBV3-2) and TRBJ1-1; D possibly corresponds to TRBD1 (6 bases). V lost 4 bases, J lost 5 bases, and 14 bases lay in between. This CDR3 comprises 14 residues. Germline lookup yields CDR1 LGHDT and CDR2 YNNKEL (reference sequence). CDR3 amino acids: CASSRVAGDTEAFF. The CDR3 DNA sequence: TGTGCCAGCAGCCGAGTGGCAGGGGATACTGAAGCTTTCTTT.

This rearrangement joins TRBV25-1 to TRBJ1-5; weak D call: TRBD1 (5 bases). The CDR3 covers 16 residues. Between the trimmed V and J ends, which lost 1 base and 2 bases, there was a span of 12 bases. The V gene's germline CDR1 is MGHDK and CDR2 SYGVNS. CDR3 bases: TGTGCCAGCAGTGAATTTGGGGGGGAGGGCAATCAGCCCCAGCATTTT. Translating it yields CASSEFGGEGNQPQHF. Supplemented by reference TRBV25-1 and TRBJ1-5, the full variable domain reads EADIYQTPRYLVIGTGKKITLECSQTMGHDKMYWYQQDPGMELHLIHYSYGVNSTEKGDLSSESTVSRIRTEHFPLTLESARPSHTSQYLCASSEFGGEGNQPQHFGDGTRLSIL.

The chain recombines TRBV19 with TRBJ2-7; 9 bases agree with TRBD1. Germline loops: CDR1 LNHDA, CDR2 SQIVND (reference sequence). Trimming took 7 bases from V and 2 from J; bases not matched to a gene: 6. This CDR3 has 14 amino acids. In DNA, the CDR3 is TGTGCCAGTAACCTCGGGACAGGGCCCTACGAGCAGTACTTC. This codes for CASNLGTGPYEQYF.

DNA for the CDR3: TGTGCCAGTAGCCGACAGGGTAATTCACCCCTCCACTTT. It yields the protein CASSRQGNSPLHF. This sequence joins TRBV19 and TRBJ1-6; 7 bases fit TRBD1. V shed 6 bases and J 6 bases; nucleotides not matched to a gene: 2. Germline CDR1 and CDR2: LNHDA and SQIVND (reference sequence). The CDR3 has 13 amino acids.

The chain links TRBV12-3 or TRBV12-4 to TRBJ2-7; D is unresolved. The CDR3 runs 12 residues. Trimming stripped 3 bases from V and 2 bases from J, with 5 bases between. The CDR3 loop is CASSFAAYEQYF. Here the CDR3 DNA reads TGTGCCAGCAGTTTTGCGGCCTACGAGCAGTACTTC.

J is TRBJ2-2 and V is TRBV4-1; 8 positions agree with TRBD1. The CDR3 sequence is 14 residues long. Germline V gene lookup returns CDR1 MGHRA and CDR2 YSYEKL. With V trimmed by 4 bases and J by 6 bases, 4 bases remained unmatched. CDR3 sequence (DNA): TGCGCCAGCAGCCCCCGGACAGGGCCCGGGGAGCTGTTTTTT. Amino acids: CASSPRTGPGELFF.

V and J are TRBV19 and TRBJ1-2; 7 bases line up with TRBD1. From germline, CDR1 is LNHDA and CDR2 SQIVND (reference sequence). V was clipped by 5 bases and J by 6 bases; unmatched bases: 18. The CDR3 contains 17 residues. The CDR3 DNA is TGTGCCAGTAGTGTGGGACAGCTTAGCTTTCTGAGGAATGGCTACACCTTC. It translates to CASSVGQLSFLRNGYTF.

The rearrangement uses TRBV25-1 and TRBJ1-1, with no clear D. Germline CDR1 is MGHDK and CDR2 is SYGVNS. This CDR3 contains 14 residues. V was clipped by 4 bases and J by 1 base, with 10 bases between them. The CDR3 coding sequence is TGTGCCAGCAGTGCACGGGTGGCGAACACTGAAGCTTTCTTT. This translates into CASSARVANTEAFF.

This sequence joins TRBV2 and TRBJ2-3, with D tentatively TRBD1 or TRBD2 (5 bases each). V lost 1 base, J lost 14 bases, and 13 bases lay in between. Germline CDR1 reads SNHLY; CDR2 reads FYNNEI. The CDR3 totals 12 residues. DNA for the CDR3: TGTGCCAGCAGTGAAGAGTTAGCCGGGGCGTATTTT. Translated, it gives CASSEELAGAYF.

The V gene is TRBV28, the J gene TRBJ1-4; D remains unclear. This CDR3 spans 11 amino acids. Germline V gives CDR1 MDHEN, CDR2 SYDVKM. Trimming left V 6 bases short and J 11 bases short, with 10 bases between. The CDR3 coding sequence is TGTGCCAGCAGGCAATTAGGGAAACTGTTTTTT. Translated: CASRQLGKLFF. Based on the CDR3 plus reference TRBV28 and TRBJ1-4, the full variable domain is DVKVTQSSRYLVKRTGEKVFLECVQDMDHENMFWYRQDPGLGLRLIYFSYDVKMKEKGDIPEGYSVSREKKERFSLILESASTNQTSMYLCASRQLGKLFFGSGTQLSVL.

CDR3 region: CASSRESYNSPLHF. CDR3 DNA: TGTGCCAGCAGTCGTGAGTCCTATAATTCACCCCTCCACTTT. J is TRBJ1-6 and V is TRBV6-5; no definite D call. The ends were cut back, 5 bases at V and 1 base at J, with 6 bases in the middle. The CDR3 runs 14 residues. Germline V gene data show CDR1 as MNHEY and CDR2 as SVGAGI.

This chain links TRBV5-5 with TRBJ2-7; possible D gene TRBD1, 5 bases. The CDR3 runs 15 residues. Trimming took off 4 bases at V and 2 bases at J, with 16 bases between the two ends. Germline-derived CDR1 and CDR2 are SGHKS and YYEKEE (reference sequence). The CDR3 spells CASSDYRFFPYEQYF. The CDR3 DNA reads as TGTGCCAGCAGCGATTACAGGTTTTTCCCCTACGAGCAGTACTTC.

CDR3 DNA sequence: TGTGCCATCAACGAACCGGGACTCAGCTCCTACGAGCAGTACTTC. This sequence encodes CAINEPGLSSYEQYF. V usage is TRBV10-3 and J usage is TRBJ2-7; perhaps TRBD2 as D (6 bases). The CDR3 consists of 15 residues. Germline CDR1 is ENHRY and CDR2 is SYGVKD. Between the trimmed V and J ends, which lost 7 bases and 0 bases, there was a span of 16 bases.

The chain carries TRBV19 and TRBJ2-7; tentatively, D is TRBD1 (6 bases). This CDR3 is built from 17 residues. Trimming pared 1 base from V and 4 bases from J, leaving 20 bases between. Germline loops: CDR1 LNHDA, CDR2 SQIVND (reference sequence). CDR3 nucleotide sequence: TGTGCCAGTAGTATAGCATTCCCGGCAGGGGATCGGTACGAGCAGTACTTC. Translation: CASSIAFPAGDRYEQYF.

V gene TRBV28 combines with J gene TRBJ2-7; D might be TRBD2 (5 bases). There are 13 residues in the CDR3. The germline CDR1 and CDR2 sequences are MDHEN and SYDVKM. Trimming took off 9 bases at V and 2 bases at J, with 14 bases between the two ends. DNA for the CDR3: TGTGCCAGTGTAGAGGGCAAGACCTACGAGCAGTACTTC. As protein: CASVEGKTYEQYF. Based on the CDR3 plus reference TRBV28 and TRBJ2-7, the full variable domain is DVKVTQSSRYLVKRTGEKVFLECVQDMDHENMFWYRQDPGLGLRLIYFSYDVKMKEKGDIPEGYSVSREKKERFSLILESASTNQTSMYLCASVEGKTYEQYFGPGTRLTVT.

This rearrangement joins TRBV9 to TRBJ1-1, with no clear D. Trimming pared 10 bases from V and 3 bases from J, leaving 10 bases between. Germline CDR1 and CDR2: SGDLS and YYNGEE. This CDR3 has 11 residues. This chain's CDR3 is CAGKRDTEAFF. DNA for the CDR3: TGTGCCGGAAAAAGAGACACTGAAGCTTTCTTT.

This chain connects TRBV5-1 to TRBJ2-4; 10 bases match TRBD1. Germline CDR1 SGHRS, CDR2 YFSETQ. V shed 5 bases and J 6 bases; nucleotides not matched to a gene: 5. CDR3 length: 14 residues. This CDR3 is CASRGQGMTNIQYF. The CDR3, as DNA: TGCGCCAGCAGGGGACAGGGGATGACAAACATTCAGTACTTC. Together with reference TRBV5-1 and TRBJ2-4, the CDR3 gives the full variable domain: KAGVTQTPRYLIKTRGQQVTLSCSPISGHRSVSWYQQTPGQGLQFLFEYFSETQRNKGNFPGRFSGRQFSNSRSEMNVSTLELGDSALYLCASRGQGMTNIQYFGAGTRLSVL.

This chain links TRBV10-2 with TRBJ1-4; the D is unclear. This CDR3 spans 14 amino acids. V gave up 5 bases and J gave up 7 bases, with 14 bases separating them. The V gene's germline CDR1 is WSHSY and CDR2 SAAADI. The DNA for the CDR3 is TGCGCCAGCAGTTCGACTCAAGAGGGTGAAAAACTGTTTTTT. Protein product: CASSSTQEGEKLFF.